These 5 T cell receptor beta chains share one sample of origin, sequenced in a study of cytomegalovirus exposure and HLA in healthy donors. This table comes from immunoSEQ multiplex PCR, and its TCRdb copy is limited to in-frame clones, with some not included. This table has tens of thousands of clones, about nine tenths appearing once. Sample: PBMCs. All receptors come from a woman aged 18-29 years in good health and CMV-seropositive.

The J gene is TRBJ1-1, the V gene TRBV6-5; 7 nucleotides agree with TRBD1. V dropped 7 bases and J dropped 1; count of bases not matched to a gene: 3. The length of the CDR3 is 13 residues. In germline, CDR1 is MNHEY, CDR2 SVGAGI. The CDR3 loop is CASINRGNTEAFF. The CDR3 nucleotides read TGTGCCAGCATCAACAGGGGGAACACTGAAGCTTTCTTT.

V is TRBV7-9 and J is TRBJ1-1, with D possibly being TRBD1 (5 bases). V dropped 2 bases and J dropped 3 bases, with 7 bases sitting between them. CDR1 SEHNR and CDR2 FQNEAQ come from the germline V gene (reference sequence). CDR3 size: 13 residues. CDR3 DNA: TGTGCCAGCAGCTTAACCAGGGACACTGAAGCTTTCTTT. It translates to CASSLTRDTEAFF.

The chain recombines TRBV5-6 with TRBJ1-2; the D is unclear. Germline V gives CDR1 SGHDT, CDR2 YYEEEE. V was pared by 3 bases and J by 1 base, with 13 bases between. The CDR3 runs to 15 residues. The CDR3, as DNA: TGTGCCAGCAGCTCGATGTCGCGCCTTAACTATGGCTACACCTTC. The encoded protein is CASSSMSRLNYGYTF.

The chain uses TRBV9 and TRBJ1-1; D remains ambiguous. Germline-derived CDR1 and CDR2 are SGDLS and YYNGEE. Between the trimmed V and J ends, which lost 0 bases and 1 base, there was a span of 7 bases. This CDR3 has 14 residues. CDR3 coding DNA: TGTGCCAGCAGCGTAGAACAACAGAACACTGAAGCTTTCTTT. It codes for CASSVEQQNTEAFF.

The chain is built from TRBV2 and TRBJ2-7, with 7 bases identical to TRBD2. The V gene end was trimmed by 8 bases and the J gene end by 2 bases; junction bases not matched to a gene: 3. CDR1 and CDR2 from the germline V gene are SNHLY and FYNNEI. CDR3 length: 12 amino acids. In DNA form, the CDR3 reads TGTGCCAGCGGGAGGGAAGCCTACGAGCAGTACTTC. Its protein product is CASGREAYEQYF.